This T cell receptor beta chain appears in the sequencing data of a study of blood T cells in healthy people across ages. Combining a sample-barcoded 5' primer with a J-beta primer mix, a second PCR ran for about 7 to 11 cycles. Each CDR3 protein is one row after TCRdb ran MiXCR on the 5' RACE reads. The sample consists of 1 million to 1.2 million distinct CDR3 sequences, less than 45% of them appearing once. Germline loops: CDR1 MDHEN, CDR2 SYDVKM. Trimming shortened V by 2 bases and J by 4 bases, and 15 bases separated the two germline ends. This CDR3 contains 16 residues. The TCR originated in a man between 18 and 29 years old in good health. The rearrangement uses TRBV28 and TRBJ2-1, with unresolved D. Sequencing was done on a sample of blood. CDR3 sequence reads: CASSLPLLRGYNEQFF. In nucleotides, the CDR3 is TGTGCCAGCAGTTTACCTCTCCTCCGTGGGTACAATGAGCAGTTCTTC.